This paragraph covers one T cell receptor beta chain sequence. The CDR3 has 12 residues. Germline V lookup: CDR1 ENHRY, CDR2 SYGVKD. In TCRdb, the 5' RACE reads were re-called with MiXCR into one record per CDR3 protein. The sample shows roughly 1,500,000 distinct CDR3 sequences, 32% of them seen only once. This record belongs to a study of identical twins. The sequence came from a newborn girl in good health. The chain recombines TRBV10-3 with TRBJ2-5; D call uncertain. The assigned J gene may be wrong: the sequence end matches TRBJ2-7 better. Sequences were obtained from cord blood. The CDR3 is CAISLLATEQYF. The CDR3 DNA sequence: TGTGCCATCAGCCTACTTGCTACCGAGCAGTACTTC.